This T cell receptor (beta chain) emerged from a study of T-cell memory formation after mild COVID-19. In the study overall: In these data, TCR clusters were largely donor specific. Points from the study as a whole: Pre-infection memory showed some responding clones, and this suggested that cross-reactive memory joined.

CDR1 is SGDLS and CDR2 is YYNGEE in the germline V gene. Germline trimming cut 0 bases from V and 2 bases from J; bases unmatched to any gene: 0. This CDR3 has 14 residues. Details on this clonotype: The antigen is not known.

TCRdb re-derived calls from the 5' RACE reads in MiXCR, one entry per CDR3 protein. The top ten clones hold approximately 26% of a sample with about 82,000 distinct CDR3 sequences, 10% to 15% of them seen once. The sequenced material came from PBMCs or a T cell subset sorted from them (not recorded which). The source of this sequence is an adult woman who had mild COVID-19 (a few samples of this study predate the infection). Cell type and time point are not known. The chain has TRBV9 and TRBJ2-5; TRBD1 agrees at 8 bases. The CDR3 reads CASSVGTGQETQYF. Written as DNA, the CDR3 is TGTGCCAGCAGCGTAGGGACAGGGCAAGAGACCCAGTACTTC. The full variable domain, with the rest looked up from reference TRBV9 and TRBJ2-5, is DSGVTQTPKHLITATGQRVTLRCSPRSGDLSVYWYQQSLDQGLQFLIQYYNGEERAKGNILERFSAQQFPDLHSELNLSSLELGDSALYFCASSVGTGQETQYFGPGTRLLVL.